This T cell receptor (beta chain) was profiled in a study of prognosis after radiotherapy for stage I lung cancer. Study-level background: The patient group consisted of about a dozen men and roughly six women whose ages spanned 53 to 84, median about 72 years. Radiotherapy was followed by distant metastases in a handful of patients, which appeared at a median of around seven months; approximately 14 patients showed no significant progression.

It was by two-round multiplex PCR that TCR beta CDR3 was amplified from genomic DNA. The authors ran first-round PCR with primers specific to each TRBV and TRBJ gene. One entry per CDR3 protein results from TCRdb running MiXCR on the multiplex PCR reads. The profile covers fewer than 50,000 distinct CDR3 sequences, with around 24% appearing a single time and 20% to 25% taken by the ten largest. This clonotype has a count of ten or more. Its antigen is unknown. Germline assignment: CDR1 SGHRS and CDR2 YFSETQ. J gave up 0 bases and V 4 bases, and 4 bases lay outside the gene matches. The CDR3 spans 15 residues. Study observations and caveats: Among patients who developed distant metastases, Shannon entropy after stereotactic body radiation therapy was lower.

Sequences were derived from PBMCs, sampled before or after stereotactic body radiation therapy (not recorded which). The receptor comes from a donor older than 45 with non-small cell lung cancer. The chain employs TRBV5-1 and TRBJ1-3, with 7 bases identical to TRBD1. Here the CDR3 reads CASSIGTVSGNTIYF. CDR3 nucleotides: TGCGCCAGCAGCATCGGGACAGTCTCTGGAAACACCATATATTTT.